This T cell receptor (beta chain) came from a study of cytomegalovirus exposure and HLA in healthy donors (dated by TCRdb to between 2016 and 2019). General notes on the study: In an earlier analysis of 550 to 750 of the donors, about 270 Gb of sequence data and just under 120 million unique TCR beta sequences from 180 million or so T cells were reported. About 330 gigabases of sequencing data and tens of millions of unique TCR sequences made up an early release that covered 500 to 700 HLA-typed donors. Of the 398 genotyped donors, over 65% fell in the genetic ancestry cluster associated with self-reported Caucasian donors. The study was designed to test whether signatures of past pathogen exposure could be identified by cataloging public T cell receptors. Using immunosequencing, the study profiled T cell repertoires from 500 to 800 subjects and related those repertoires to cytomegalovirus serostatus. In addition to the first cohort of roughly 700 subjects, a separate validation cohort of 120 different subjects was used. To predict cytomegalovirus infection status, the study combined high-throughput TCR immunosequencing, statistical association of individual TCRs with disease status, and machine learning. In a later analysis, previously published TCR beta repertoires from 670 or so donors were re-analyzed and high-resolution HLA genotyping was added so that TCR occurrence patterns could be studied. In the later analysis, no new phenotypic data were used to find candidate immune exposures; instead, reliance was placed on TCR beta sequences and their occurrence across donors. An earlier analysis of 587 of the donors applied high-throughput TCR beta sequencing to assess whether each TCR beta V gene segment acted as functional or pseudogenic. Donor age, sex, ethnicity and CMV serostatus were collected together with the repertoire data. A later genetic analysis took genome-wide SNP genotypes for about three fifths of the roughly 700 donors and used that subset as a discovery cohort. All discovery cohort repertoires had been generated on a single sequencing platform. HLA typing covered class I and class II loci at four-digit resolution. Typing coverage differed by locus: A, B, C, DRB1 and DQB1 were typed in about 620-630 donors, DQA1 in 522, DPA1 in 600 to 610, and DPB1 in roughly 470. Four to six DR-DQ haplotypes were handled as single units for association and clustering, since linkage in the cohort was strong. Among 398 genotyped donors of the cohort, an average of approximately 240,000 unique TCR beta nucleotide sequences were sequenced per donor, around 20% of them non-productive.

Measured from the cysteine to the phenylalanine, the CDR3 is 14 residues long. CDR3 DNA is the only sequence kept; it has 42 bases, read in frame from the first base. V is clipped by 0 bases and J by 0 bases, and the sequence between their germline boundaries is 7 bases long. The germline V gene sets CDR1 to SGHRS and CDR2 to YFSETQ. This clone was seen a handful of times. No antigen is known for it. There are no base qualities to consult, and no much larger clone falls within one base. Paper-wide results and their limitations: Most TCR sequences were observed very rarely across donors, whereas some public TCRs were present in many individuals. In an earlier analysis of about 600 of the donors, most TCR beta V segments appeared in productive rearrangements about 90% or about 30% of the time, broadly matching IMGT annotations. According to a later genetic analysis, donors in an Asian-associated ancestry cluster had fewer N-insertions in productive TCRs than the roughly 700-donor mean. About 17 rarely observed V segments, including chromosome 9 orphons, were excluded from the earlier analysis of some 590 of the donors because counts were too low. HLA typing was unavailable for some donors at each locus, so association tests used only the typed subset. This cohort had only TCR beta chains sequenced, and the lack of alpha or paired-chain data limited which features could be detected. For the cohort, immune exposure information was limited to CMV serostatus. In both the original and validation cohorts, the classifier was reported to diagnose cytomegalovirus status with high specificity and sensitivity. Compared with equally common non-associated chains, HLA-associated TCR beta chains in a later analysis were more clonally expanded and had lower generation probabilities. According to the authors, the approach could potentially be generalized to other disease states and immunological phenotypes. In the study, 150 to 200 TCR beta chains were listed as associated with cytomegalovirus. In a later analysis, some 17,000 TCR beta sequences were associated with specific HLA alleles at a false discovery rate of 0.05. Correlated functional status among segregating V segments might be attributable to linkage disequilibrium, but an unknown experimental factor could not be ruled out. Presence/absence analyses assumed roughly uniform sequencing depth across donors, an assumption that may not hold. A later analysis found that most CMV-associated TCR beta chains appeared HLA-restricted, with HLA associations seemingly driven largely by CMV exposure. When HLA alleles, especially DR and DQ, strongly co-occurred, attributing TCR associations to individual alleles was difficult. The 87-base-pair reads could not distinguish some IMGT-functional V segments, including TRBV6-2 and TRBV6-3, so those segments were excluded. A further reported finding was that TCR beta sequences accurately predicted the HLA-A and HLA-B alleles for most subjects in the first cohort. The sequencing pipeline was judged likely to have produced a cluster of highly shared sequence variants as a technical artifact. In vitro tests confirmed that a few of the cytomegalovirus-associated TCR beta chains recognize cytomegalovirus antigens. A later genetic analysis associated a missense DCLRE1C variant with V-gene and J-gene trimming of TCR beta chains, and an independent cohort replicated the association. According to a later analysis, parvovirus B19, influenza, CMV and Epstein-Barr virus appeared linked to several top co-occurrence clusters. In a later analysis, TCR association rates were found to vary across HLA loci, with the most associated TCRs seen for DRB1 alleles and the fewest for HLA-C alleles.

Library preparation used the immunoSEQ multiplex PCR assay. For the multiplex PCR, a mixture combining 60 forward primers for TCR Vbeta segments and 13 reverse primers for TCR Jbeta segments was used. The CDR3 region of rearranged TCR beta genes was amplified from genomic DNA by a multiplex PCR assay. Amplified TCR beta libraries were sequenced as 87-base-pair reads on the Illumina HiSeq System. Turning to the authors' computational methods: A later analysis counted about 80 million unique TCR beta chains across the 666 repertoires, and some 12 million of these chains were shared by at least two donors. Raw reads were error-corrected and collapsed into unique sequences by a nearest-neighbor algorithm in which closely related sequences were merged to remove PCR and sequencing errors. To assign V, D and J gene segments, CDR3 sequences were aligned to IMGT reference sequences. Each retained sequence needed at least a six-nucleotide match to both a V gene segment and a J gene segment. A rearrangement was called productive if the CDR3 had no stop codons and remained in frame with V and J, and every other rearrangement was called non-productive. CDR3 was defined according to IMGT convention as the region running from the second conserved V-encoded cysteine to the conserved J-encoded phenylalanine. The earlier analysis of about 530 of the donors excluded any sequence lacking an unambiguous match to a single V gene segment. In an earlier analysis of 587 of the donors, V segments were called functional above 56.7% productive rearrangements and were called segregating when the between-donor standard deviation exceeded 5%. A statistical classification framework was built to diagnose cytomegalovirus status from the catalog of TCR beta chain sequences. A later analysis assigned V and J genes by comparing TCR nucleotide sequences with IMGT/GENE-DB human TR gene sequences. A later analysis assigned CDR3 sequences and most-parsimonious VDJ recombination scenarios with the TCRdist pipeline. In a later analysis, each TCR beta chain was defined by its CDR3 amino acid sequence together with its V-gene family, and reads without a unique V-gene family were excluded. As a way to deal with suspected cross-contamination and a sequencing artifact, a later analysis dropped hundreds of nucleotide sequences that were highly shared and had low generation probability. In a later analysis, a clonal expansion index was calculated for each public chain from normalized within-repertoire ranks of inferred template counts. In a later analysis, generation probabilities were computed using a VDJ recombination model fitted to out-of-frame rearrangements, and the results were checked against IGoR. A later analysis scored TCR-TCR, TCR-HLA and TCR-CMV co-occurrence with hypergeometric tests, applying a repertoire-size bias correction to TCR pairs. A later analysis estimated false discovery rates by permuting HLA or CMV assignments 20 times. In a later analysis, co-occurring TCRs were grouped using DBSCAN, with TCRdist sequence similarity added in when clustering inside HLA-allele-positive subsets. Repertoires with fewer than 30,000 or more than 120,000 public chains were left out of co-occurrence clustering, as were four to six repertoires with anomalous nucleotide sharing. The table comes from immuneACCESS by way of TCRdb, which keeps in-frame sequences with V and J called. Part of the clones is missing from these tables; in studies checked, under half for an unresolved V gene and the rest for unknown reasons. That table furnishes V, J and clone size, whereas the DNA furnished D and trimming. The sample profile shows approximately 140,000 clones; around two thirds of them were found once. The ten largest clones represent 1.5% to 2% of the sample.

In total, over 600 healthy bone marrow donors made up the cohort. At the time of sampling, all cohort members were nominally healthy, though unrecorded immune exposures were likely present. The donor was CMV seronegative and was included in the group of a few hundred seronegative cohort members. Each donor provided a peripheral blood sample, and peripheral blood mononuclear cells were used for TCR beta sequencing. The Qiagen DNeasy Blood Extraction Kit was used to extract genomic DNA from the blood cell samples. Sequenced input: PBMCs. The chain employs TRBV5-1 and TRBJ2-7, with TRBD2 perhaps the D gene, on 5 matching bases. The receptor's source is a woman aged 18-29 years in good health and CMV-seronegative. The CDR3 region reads CASSLDGVSYEQYF. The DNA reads TGCGCCAGCAGCTTGGACGGGGTCTCCTACGAGCAGTACTTC.